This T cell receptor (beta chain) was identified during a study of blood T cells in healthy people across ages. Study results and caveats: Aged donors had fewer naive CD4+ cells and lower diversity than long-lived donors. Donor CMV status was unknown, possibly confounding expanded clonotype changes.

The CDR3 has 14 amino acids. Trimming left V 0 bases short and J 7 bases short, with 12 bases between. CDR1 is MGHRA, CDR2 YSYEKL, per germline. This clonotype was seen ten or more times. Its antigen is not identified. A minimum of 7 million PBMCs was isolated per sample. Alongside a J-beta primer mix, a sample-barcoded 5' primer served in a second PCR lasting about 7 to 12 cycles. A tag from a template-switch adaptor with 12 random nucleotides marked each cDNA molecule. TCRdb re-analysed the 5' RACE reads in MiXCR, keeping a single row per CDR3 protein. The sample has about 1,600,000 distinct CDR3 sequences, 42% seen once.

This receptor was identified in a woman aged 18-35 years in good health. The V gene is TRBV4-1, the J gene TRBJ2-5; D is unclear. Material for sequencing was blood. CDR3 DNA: TGCGCCAGCAGCCAAGATCTGGCGCAGGCGACCCAGTACTTC. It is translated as CASSQDLAQATQYF.